The 29 T cell receptor beta chains listed next were all sequenced from one sample in a study of OX40 agonist ivuxolimab in advanced cancers. Only in-frame clones appear in the TCRdb table, and some are missing; sequencing was by immunoSEQ multiplex PCR. The table lists roughly 40,000 clones, about 87% of them singletons. The sequenced sample was CD4+ or CD8+ T cells sorted from blood, obtained in a trial of the OX40 agonist ivuxolimab. Source of these receptors: an adult with an advanced solid tumor such as melanoma, head and neck, liver or kidney cancer.

The chain uses TRBV29-1 and TRBJ2-1; TRBD2 is a possible D gene (5 bases). CDR3 length: 11 residues. Germline-derived CDR1 and CDR2 are SQVTM and ANQGSEA. Trimming shortened V by 7 bases and J by 8 bases, and 12 bases separated the two germline ends. CDR3 loop: CSASRADEQFF. The CDR3 nucleotides are TGCAGCGCTAGCCGGGCGGATGAGCAGTTCTTC.

This clone came up once. The V call is TRBV9, the J call TRBJ1-3; possibly TRBD1 for D (6 bases). The CDR3 extends over 13 amino acids. V was trimmed by 0 bases and J by 8 bases, leaving 9 bases between them. Germline V CDR1 and CDR2: SGDLS, YYNGEE. The CDR3 region has the DNA TGTGCCAGCAGCGTAGGAGGGGGGGACACCATATATTTT. It specifies CASSVGGGDTIYF.

The V call is TRBV4-1, the J call TRBJ2-7, with TRBD1 identical over 10 bases. The CDR3 is made up of 18 amino acids. Germline-derived CDR1 and CDR2 are MGHRA and YSYEKL. Trimming cost V 0 bases and J 5 bases; bases outside gene matches: 13. The CDR3 here is CASSQDIPGGQGVHEQYF. For the CDR3, the DNA is TGCGCCAGCAGCCAAGATATTCCGGGCGGACAGGGGGTCCACGAGCAGTACTTC.

The chain links TRBV18 to TRBJ2-1; 7 nucleotides align to TRBD2. V lost 5 bases to trimming and J lost 9 bases; unmatched junction nucleotides: 4. This CDR3 has 12 residues. Germline loops: CDR1 KGHSH, CDR2 LQKENI. The CDR3 is CASSASGIEQFF. The CDR3 DNA sequence: TGTGCCAGCTCAGCAAGCGGGATTGAGCAGTTCTTC.

The J gene is TRBJ2-1, the V gene TRBV18; weak D call: TRBD1 (6 bases). The CDR3 sequence is 16 residues long. The V gene's germline CDR1 is KGHSH and CDR2 LQKENI. V lost 1 base and J 4 bases, leaving 14 bases between the germline ends. CDR3 protein: CASSPLQGNVYNEQFF. The CDR3 DNA is TGTGCCAGCTCACCACTACAGGGAAACGTTTACAATGAGCAGTTCTTC.

The genes are TRBV5-1 and TRBJ1-2; the match to TRBD1 covers 11 bases. J gave up 8 bases and V 2 bases, and 8 bases lay outside the gene matches. Germline assignment: CDR1 SGHRS and CDR2 YFSETQ. This CDR3 comprises 15 residues. The CDR3 is CASSLDGQGADGYTF. The CDR3 bases are TGCGCCAGCAGCTTAGACGGACAGGGGGCAGACGGCTACACCTTC.

The genes are TRBV19 and TRBJ1-5; 9 bases map to TRBD1. Germline CDR1 reads LNHDA; CDR2 reads SQIVND (reference sequence). J lost 7 bases, V lost 11 bases, and 6 bases had no gene match. The CDR3 consists of 12 residues. The CDR3 region is CAGGTGRQPQHF. The CDR3 nucleotides are TGTGCCGGGGGGACAGGGAGACAGCCCCAGCATTTT.

The V call is TRBV18, the J call TRBJ2-2; TRBD1 matches at 7 bases. J was trimmed by 6 bases and V by 0 bases; bases with no gene match: 1. Germline CDR1 reads KGHSH; CDR2 reads LQKENI. This CDR3 comprises 14 residues. DNA for the CDR3: TGTGCCAGCTCACCACCAGGGGGCGCCGGGGAGCTGTTTTTT. Translated, it gives CASSPPGGAGELFF. The full variable domain, rest sourced from reference TRBV18 and TRBJ2-2, is NAGVMQNPRHLVRRRGQEARLRCSPMKGHSHVYWYRQLPEEGLKFMVYLQKENIIDESGMPKERFSAEFPKEGPSILRIQQVVRGDSAAYFCASSPPGGAGELFFGEGSRLTVL.

The rearrangement links TRBV18 to TRBJ2-5; the D gene is possibly TRBD2 (5 bases). The CDR3 is made up of 14 amino acids. The V end lost 1 base, the J end lost 5 bases, and 11 bases lay between the germline ends. Per germline, CDR1 KGHSH and CDR2 LQKENI. The CDR3 reads CASSPLPGSETQYF. In DNA form, the CDR3 reads TGTGCCAGCTCACCACTGCCGGGATCCGAGACCCAGTACTTC.

The chain carries TRBV9 and TRBJ2-6; D perhaps matches TRBD1 (6 bases). Trimming cost V 4 bases and J 3 bases, with 11 bases left between them. This CDR3 spans 15 amino acids. CDR1 and CDR2 from the germline V gene are SGDLS and YYNGEE. The CDR3 protein is CASSPGVSGANVLTF. The CDR3, as DNA: TGTGCCAGCAGCCCAGGGGTAAGTGGGGCCAACGTCCTGACTTTC.

V usage is TRBV5-1 and J usage is TRBJ2-4, with D possibly being TRBD1 (6 bases). V lost 3 bases and J 6 bases, leaving 16 bases between the germline ends. The CDR3 contains 15 residues. Germline assignment: CDR1 SGHRS and CDR2 YFSETQ. DNA of the CDR3: TGCGCCAGCAGCTCAGTCCCAGGGGCTATAAACATTCAGTACTTC. Amino acids: CASSSVPGAINIQYF.

V is TRBV7-6 and J is TRBJ2-1; TRBD2 matches 9 bases. J gave up 10 bases and V 1 base, and 8 bases lay outside the gene matches. CDR1 and CDR2 (germline): SGHVS, FNYEAQ. The length of the CDR3 is 15 residues. CDR3 bases: TGTGCCAGCAGCTTAGTAGCGGGAGAGGGACGGGAGCAGTTCTTC. Translating gives CASSLVAGEGREQFF.

The chain joins TRBV9 to TRBJ2-5, with TRBD2 identical over 16 bases. This CDR3 contains 17 residues. Germline lookup yields CDR1 SGDLS and CDR2 YYNGEE. Trimming cost V 3 bases and J 5 bases; bases outside gene matches: 7. The CDR3 DNA is TGTGCCAGCAGCGCGGGGACTAGCGGGAGGGCCGTGGAGACCCAGTACTTC. This encodes CASSAGTSGRAVETQYF.

This chain uses TRBV29-1 with TRBJ2-2, with 15 nucleotides matching TRBD2. Losses at the gene ends were 5 bases for V and 4 bases for J; bases not matched to a gene: 8. CDR3 length: 17 amino acids. Looked up from germline, CDR1 is SQVTM and CDR2 is ANQGSEA. Written as DNA, the CDR3 is TGCAGCGTTCAGGGACTAGCGGGAGGTCGCGTCACCGGGGAGCTGTTTTTT. This encodes CSVQGLAGGRVTGELFF.

This chain joins TRBV15 and TRBJ2-1, with 9 bases aligning to TRBD1. Germline assignment: CDR1 LNHNV and CDR2 YYDKDF (reference sequence). CDR3 length: 20 residues. V was pared by 8 bases and J by 1 base, with 21 bases of the junction left unmatched. The CDR3 loop is CATLGTGKDGWRASYNEQFF. The CDR3 DNA reads as TGTGCCACCTTAGGGACAGGGAAGGATGGGTGGCGGGCTTCCTACAATGAGCAGTTCTTC.

The CDR3 reads CASSTGDRGPGDTQYF. CDR3 bases: TGTGCCAGCAGCACGGGTGACAGGGGGCCGGGAGATACGCAGTATTTT. The chain recombines TRBV5-4 with TRBJ2-3, with 10 bases identical to TRBD1. Germline loops: CDR1 SGHNT, CDR2 YYREEE (reference sequence). J lost 5 bases, V lost 4 bases, and 10 bases had no gene match. The CDR3 totals 16 residues.

The chain has TRBV28 and TRBJ1-5, with D maybe TRBD1 (5 bases). Trimming pared 1 base from V and 7 bases from J, leaving 11 bases between. Germline loops: CDR1 MDHEN, CDR2 SYDVKM. The CDR3 has 14 amino acids. DNA for the CDR3: TGTGCCAGCAGTTTATTGAGGGGCGGCCAGCCCCAGCATTTT. This encodes CASSLLRGGQPQHF.

The rearrangement links TRBV4-1 to TRBJ2-2; 7 bases align to TRBD1. The V gene end was trimmed by 6 bases and the J gene end by 4 bases; junction bases not matched to a gene: 8. The length of the CDR3 is 15 residues. In germline, CDR1 is MGHRA, CDR2 YSYEKL. CDR3 in DNA: TGCGCCAGCAGAAAGGGGGCGCGAAGCACCGGGGAGCTGTTTTTT. Amino acids: CASRKGARSTGELFF.

V usage is TRBV7-9 and J usage is TRBJ1-2; D unclear. CDR3 length: 14 amino acids. Trimming removed 5 bases from V and 2 bases from J, with 12 bases in between. CDR1 and CDR2 from the germline V gene are SEHNR and FQNEAQ (reference sequence). In nucleotides, the CDR3 is TGTGCCAGCAGCATACCCACGGAAAACTATGGCTACACCTTC. Translated: CASSIPTENYGYTF. Variable domain in full (rest from reference TRBV7-9 and TRBJ1-2): DTGVSQNPRHKITKRGQNVTFRCDPISEHNRLYWYRQTLGQGPEFLTYFQNEAQLEKSRLLSDRFSAERPKGSFSTLEIQRTEQGDSAMYLCASSIPTENYGYTFGSGTRLTVV.

The rearrangement joins TRBV7-3 to TRBJ2-2, with TRBD2 identical over 8 bases. Germline CDR1 SGHTA, CDR2 FQGTGA. This CDR3 region has 16 residues. The junction had 5 bases not matched to a gene; V was cut back by 5 bases and J by 0 bases. In DNA form, the CDR3 reads TGTGCCAGCAGCATTACGGGAGGGCCGAACACCGGGGAGCTGTTTTTT. This codes for CASSITGGPNTGELFF.

A single count supports this clone. The chain couples TRBV7-9 to TRBJ1-2; 9 positions match TRBD1. With 2 bases clipped from V and 8 bases from J, the junction kept 6 bases outside the gene matches. Germline V gene data show CDR1 as SEHNR and CDR2 as FQNEAQ (reference sequence). CDR3 length equals 14 residues. Here the CDR3 reads CASSLTGTGNGYTF. In DNA, the CDR3 is TGTGCCAGCAGCTTAACTGGGACAGGGAACGGCTACACCTTC.

This rearrangement joins TRBV6-1 to TRBJ2-3; D is perhaps TRBD2 (5 bases). Per the germline V gene, CDR1 is MNHNS and CDR2 is SASEGT. The CDR3 totals 15 residues. Trimming took 7 bases from V and 0 from J, leaving 14 bases between them. CDR3 sequence (DNA): TGTGCCAGCACCGAAGGACCGGGGAGCACAGATACGCAGTATTTT. Its translation: CASTEGPGSTDTQYF.

The chain has TRBV18 and TRBJ2-7; maybe TRBD1 (6 bases). V dropped 4 bases and J dropped 3 bases, with 10 bases sitting between them. This CDR3 is built from 13 residues. CDR1 and CDR2 (germline): KGHSH, LQKENI. CDR3 nucleotide sequence: TGTGCCAGCTCACGAGACAGGAGCTACGAGCAGTACTTC. This codes for CASSRDRSYEQYF.

This rearrangement joins TRBV4-2 to TRBJ2-6; D not certain. The CDR3 is 15 amino acids. Per germline, CDR1 LGHNA and CDR2 YNFKEQ. V lost 4 bases and J 0 bases, leaving 7 bases between the germline ends. This chain's CDR3 is CASSPRDSGANVLTF. CDR3 sequence (DNA): TGTGCCAGCAGCCCCCGAGACTCTGGGGCCAACGTCCTGACTTTC.

The CDR3 is CASSKHPGTEAFF. The CDR3 coding sequence is TGTGCCAGTAGCAAACACCCCGGGACAGAAGCTTTCTTT. The V call is TRBV19, the J call TRBJ1-1; D might be TRBD1 (6 bases). This CDR3 spans 13 amino acids. The germline V and J ends were trimmed by 6 bases and 8 bases, with 16 bases remaining between them. The germline CDR1 and CDR2 sequences are LNHDA and SQIVND (reference sequence). Full variable domain (rest looked up from reference TRBV19 and TRBJ1-1): DGGITQSPKYLFRKEGQNVTLSCEQNLNHDAMYWYRQDPGQGLRLIYYSQIVNDFQKGDIAEGYSVSREKKESFPLTVTSAQKNPTAFYLCASSKHPGTEAFFGQGTRLTVV.

The gene calls are TRBV6-1 and TRBJ2-7; TRBD2 might be the D (7 bases). The germline CDR1 and CDR2 sequences are MNHNS and SASEGT. V lost 4 bases and J lost 5, with 12 bases in between. This CDR3 comprises 13 residues. The CDR3 region is CASSGGGRHEQYF. The CDR3 region has the DNA TGTGCCAGCAGTGGGGGGGGCAGGCACGAGCAGTACTTC.

The chain is built from TRBV6-1 and TRBJ1-6; D call uncertain. The CDR3 runs to 13 residues. V gave up 0 bases and J gave up 11 bases, with 8 bases separating them. Looked up from germline, CDR1 is MNHNS and CDR2 is SASEGT. The CDR3 spells CASSEATRTPLHF. The CDR3, as DNA: TGTGCCAGCAGTGAAGCCACAAGGACACCCCTCCACTTT.

The chain uses TRBV29-1 and TRBJ1-5; D unresolved. V lost 4 bases to trimming and J lost 4 bases, with 8 bases between them. CDR3 length: 12 amino acids. Germline V CDR1 and CDR2: SQVTM, ANQGSEA. CDR3 DNA sequence: TGCAGCGTTGGCAGCAGGAATCAGCCCCAGCATTTT. The encoded protein is CSVGSRNQPQHF.

As to this clone: The same CDR3 also results from other DNA sequences found in this sample. The chain joins TRBV5-1 to TRBJ2-5, with D hard to call. The germline V and J ends were trimmed by 4 bases and 1 base, with 2 bases remaining between them. The germline CDR1 and CDR2 sequences are SGHRS and YFSETQ. This CDR3 has 11 amino acids. The CDR3, as DNA: TGCGCCAGCAGCCTCCAAGAGACCCAGTACTTC. Residues: CASSLQETQYF.